The following is a T cell receptor beta chain sequence with its context. What antigen it recognizes has not been identified. Base-call qualities are not available, and no considerably larger clone is one nucleotide away. Read against the paper, the sample's time point label means: before hematopoietic stem cell transplant. PRAID featured prominent immunodeficiency alongside autoinflammation. T-cell subsets (conventional T cells, CD8+ T cells, regulatory T cells, T follicular helper cells) were sorted before TRB sequencing. The sample is drawn from a study of stem cell transplantation in POMP-related autoinflammatory disease (dated by TCRdb to the early 2020s). Notes on the research overall: It was hypothesized that MHC class I-dependent CD8+ T-cell differentiation and positive selection are impaired by defective thymoproteasomes, resulting in skewing of the TRB repertoire. The effect of POMP deficiency on T-cell receptor beta repertoire diversity and CDR3 characteristics was assessed using high-throughput TRB sequencing. Before transplant, patients showed CD4+ naive T-cell skewing, low CD8+ T-cell proportions, and reduced T-cell cytokine secretion. Overall study results and their limits: The trend toward lower diversity and increased clonality in PRAID patients was statistically significant only for regulatory T cells. The number of unique TRB V-J gene pairings in PRAID patients was restricted. PRAID patients trended toward lower TRB diversity and higher clonality across all analyzed T-cell subsets.

The CDR1 and CDR2 encoded by the germline V gene (reference sequence) are SEHNR and FQNEAQ. The CDR3 sequence holds 16 residues, the cysteine and phenylalanine included. The DNA shown is the 48-base CDR3, in frame from base 1. The junction shows trimming of 5 bases on V and 4 bases on J, plus 18 bases between the germline ends. Libraries came from the immunoSEQ multiplex PCR assay. The paper's processing steps were these. Shannon entropy, which takes clonal size distribution into account, was used to quantify repertoire diversity. Clonotype distribution inequality was measured with the Gini-Simpson index (Simpson_1-D). The clones in this table, taken by TCRdb from immuneACCESS, are in-frame only. Not every clone is retained; where verified, under half of the shortfall comes from an unresolved V gene, and the cause of the rest is unknown. The V and J calls and clone size were taken over from that table, and D and trimming were inferred from the DNA. Present in this sample are about 26,000 clones, around four fifths of which were seen just once. Jointly, the top ten make up less than 3% of the sample.

The chain uses TRBV7-9 and TRBJ1-5, with the D gene too uncertain to name. The receptor comes from a human donor with POMP-related autoinflammation and immune dysregulation (PRAID). Sequenced here: CD4+ T cells from PBMCs, sampled before stem cell transplantation. The CDR3 protein: CASSPGQADYNQPQHF. Here is the DNA: TGTGCCAGCAGCCCCGGGCAGGCCGACTATAATCAGCCCCAGCATTTT.